Given below is one T cell receptor beta chain in context. Uncontrolled infection, other autoimmune disease, pregnancy and lactation each barred patients from inclusion. The diagnostic basis comprised clinical symptoms, serum thyroxine and TRAb, thyroid ultrasound and orbital computed tomography. The data belong to a study of T cells in Graves' hyperthyroidism and ophthalmopathy. Amplified TCR beta CDR3 regions derived from RNA transcripts. The HTBI set primed first-round TCR CDR3 RT-PCR. TCRdb reprocessed the multiplex PCR reads via MiXCR and lists one record per CDR3 protein. The table records 650,000 to 800,000 distinct CDR3 sequences, just under 45% of them present only once. V was clipped by 0 bases and J by 4 bases, with 9 bases between them. The germline gives CDR1 DFQATT, CDR2 SNEGSKA (reference sequence). The CDR3 sequence is 13 residues long.

This clonotype was sampled from an adult man with Graves' disease, either hyperthyroidism or ophthalmopathy (not recorded which). Sequences were obtained from peripheral blood or thyroid tissue (not recorded which). The V gene is TRBV20-1, the J gene TRBJ2-5; D gene ambiguous. In nucleotides, the CDR3 is TGCAGTGCTAGAGATGATGGGATAGAGACCCAGTACTTC. It translates to CSARDDGIETQYF.